The rows below give T cell receptor beta chains drawn from one sample of a study of T-cell reconstitution after alpha-beta-depleted transplantation in children. TCRdb used MiXCR to reprocess the PCR reads, holding one entry per CDR3 protein. The sample yields about 230,000 distinct CDR3 sequences, roughly 10% seen once. Here the sequenced sample was PBMCs from the stem cell graft donor, taken from the stem cell graft. The source of these receptors is a human donor who donated a stem cell graft to a child with acute lymphoblastic leukemia. CDR3s include the opening cysteine and the closing phenylalanine or tryptophan. A D gene is named only where the DNA matches it firmly. A row's size may be missing; if present it is once, few, many or a size class.

clone_size	v_call	j_call	d_call	cdr3_length	cdr3_aa	cdr3_nt
many	TRBV21-1	TRBJ1-5	-	18	CASNPVSDRLIIGQPQHF	TGTGCCAGCAACCCCGTTTCGGACCGTCTTATCATCGGTCAGCCCCAGCATTTT
-	TRBV4-3	TRBJ1-2	-	14	CASSQEEGLLGYTF	TGCGCCAGCAGCCAAGAGGAGGGTCTTCTGGGCTACACCTTC
-	TRBV11-2	TRBJ2-7	TRBD2	15	CASSTLLAGVYEQYF	TGTGCCAGCAGCACTCTACTAGCGGGAGTCTACGAGCAGTACTTC
few	TRBV7-2	TRBJ2-3	-	13	CASSLPGGLGQYF	TGTGCCAGCAGCTTACCAGGAGGCCTGGGGCAGTATTTT
-	TRBV10-3	TRBJ2-3	-	16	CAISVGAQLFTDTQYF	TGTGCCATCAGTGTTGGGGCCCAATTATTCACAGATACGCAGTATTTT
many	TRBV12-3/TRBV12-4	TRBJ1-2	-	14	CASSLVRANYGYTF	TGTGCCAGCAGCCTAGTGCGGGCTAACTATGGCTACACCTTC
-	TRBV3-1	TRBJ2-1	TRBD2	15	CASSQSGGNHNEQFF	TGTGCCAGCAGCCAAAGCGGGGGAAACCACAATGAGCAGTTCTTC
few	TRBV2	TRBJ2-5	-	11	CASKEGGTQYF	TGTGCCAGCAAGGAGGGTGGGACCCAGTACTTC
few	TRBV7-6	TRBJ2-7	TRBD2	15	CASSPASGVSYEQYF	TGTGCCAGCAGTCCGGCTAGCGGGGTCTCCTACGAGCAGTACTTC
few	TRBV5-1	TRBJ2-7	TRBD1	20	CASSRSGGQGRDRSSYEQYF	TGCGCCAGCAGCCGGAGCGGTGGACAGGGGCGCGACAGGAGCTCCTACGAGCAGTACTTC
-	TRBV20-1	TRBJ2-3	-	16	CSAGIRAKGVVDTQYF	TGCAGTGCGGGTATCCGAGCCAAGGGGGTGGTAGATACGCAGTATTTT
-	TRBV12-3/TRBV12-4	TRBJ2-2	-	15	CASTPGLGDTGELFF	TGTGCCAGCACTCCGGGACTCGGGGACACCGGGGAGCTGTTTTTT
few	TRBV5-1	TRBJ2-2	-	16	CASSLGGSWGTGELFF	TGCGCCAGCAGCTTGGGAGGCTCCTGGGGCACCGGGGAGCTGTTTTTT
many	TRBV10-3	TRBJ2-7	TRBD1	16	CAISDSRDREPYEQYF	TGTGCCATCAGTGACTCCCGGGACAGGGAGCCCTACGAGCAGTACTTC
-	TRBV7-2	TRBJ2-5	-	16	CASSLHGGPNQETQYF	TGTGCCAGCAGCTTACACGGGGGGCCGAACCAAGAGACCCAGTACTTC
many	TRBV28	TRBJ2-4	-	16	CASSSDQGTIKNIQYF	TGTGCCAGCAGCTCGGATCAGGGGACGATCAAAAACATTCAGTACTTC
many	TRBV20-1	TRBJ2-7	TRBD1	13	CSALGQGTYEQYF	TGCAGTGCTCTAGGACAGGGGACCTACGAGCAGTACTTC